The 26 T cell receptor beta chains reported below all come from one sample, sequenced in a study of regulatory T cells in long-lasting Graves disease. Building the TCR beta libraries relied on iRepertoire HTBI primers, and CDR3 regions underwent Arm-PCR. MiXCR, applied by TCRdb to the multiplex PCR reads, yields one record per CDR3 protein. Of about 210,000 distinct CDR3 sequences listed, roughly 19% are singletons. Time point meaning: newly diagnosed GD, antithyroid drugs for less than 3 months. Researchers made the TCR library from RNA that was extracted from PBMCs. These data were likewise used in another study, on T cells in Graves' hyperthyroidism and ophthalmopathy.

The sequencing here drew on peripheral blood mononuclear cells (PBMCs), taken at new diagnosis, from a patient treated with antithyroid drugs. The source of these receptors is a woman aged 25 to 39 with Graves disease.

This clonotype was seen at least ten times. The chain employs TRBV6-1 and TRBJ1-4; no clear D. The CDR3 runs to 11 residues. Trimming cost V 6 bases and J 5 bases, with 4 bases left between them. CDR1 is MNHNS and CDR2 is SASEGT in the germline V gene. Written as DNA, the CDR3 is TGTGCCAGCAGGCTGAATGAAAAACTGTTTTTT. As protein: CASRLNEKLFF.

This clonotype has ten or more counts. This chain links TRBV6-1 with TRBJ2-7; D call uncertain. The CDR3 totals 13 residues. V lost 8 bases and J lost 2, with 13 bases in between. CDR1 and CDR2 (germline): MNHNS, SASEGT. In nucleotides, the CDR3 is TGTGCCAGCTCCCAACCTATGACCTACGAGCAGTACTTC. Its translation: CASSQPMTYEQYF.

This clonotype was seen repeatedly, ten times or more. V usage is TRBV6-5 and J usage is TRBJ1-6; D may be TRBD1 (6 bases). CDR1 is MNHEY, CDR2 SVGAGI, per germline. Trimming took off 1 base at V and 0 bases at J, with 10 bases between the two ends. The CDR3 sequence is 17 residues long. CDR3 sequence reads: CASSYFQGSSYNSPLHF. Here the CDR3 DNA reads TGTGCCAGCAGTTACTTTCAGGGGAGCTCCTATAATTCACCCCTCCACTTT.

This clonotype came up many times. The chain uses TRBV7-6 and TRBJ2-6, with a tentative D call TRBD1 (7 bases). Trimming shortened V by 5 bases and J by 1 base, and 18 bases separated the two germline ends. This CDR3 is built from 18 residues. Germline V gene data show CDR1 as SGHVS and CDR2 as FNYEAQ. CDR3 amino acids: CASSPSAFRGSGANVLTF. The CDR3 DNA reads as TGTGCCAGCAGCCCTAGCGCGTTCAGGGGGTCTGGGGCCAACGTCCTGACTTTC.

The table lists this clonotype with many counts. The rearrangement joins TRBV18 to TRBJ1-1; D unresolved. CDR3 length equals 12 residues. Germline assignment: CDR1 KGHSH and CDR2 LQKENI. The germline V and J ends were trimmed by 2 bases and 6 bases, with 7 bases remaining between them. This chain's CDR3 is CASSPDRAEAFF. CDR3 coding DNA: TGTGCCAGCTCACCAGACCGAGCTGAAGCTTTCTTT.

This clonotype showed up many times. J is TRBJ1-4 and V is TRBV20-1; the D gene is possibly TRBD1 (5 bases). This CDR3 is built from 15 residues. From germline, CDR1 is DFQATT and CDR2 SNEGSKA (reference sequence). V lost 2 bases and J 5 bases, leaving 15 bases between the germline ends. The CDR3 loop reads CSARFRDGRNEKLFF. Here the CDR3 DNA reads TGCAGTGCTAGATTCCGGGACGGGAGGAATGAAAAACTGTTTTTT.

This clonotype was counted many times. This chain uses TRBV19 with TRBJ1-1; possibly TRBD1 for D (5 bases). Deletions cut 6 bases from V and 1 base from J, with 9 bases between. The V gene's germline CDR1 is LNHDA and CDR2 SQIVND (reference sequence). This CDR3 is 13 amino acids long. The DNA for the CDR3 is TGTGCCAGTAGCCGAAGGGGGAACACTGAAGCTTTCTTT. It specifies CASSRRGNTEAFF.

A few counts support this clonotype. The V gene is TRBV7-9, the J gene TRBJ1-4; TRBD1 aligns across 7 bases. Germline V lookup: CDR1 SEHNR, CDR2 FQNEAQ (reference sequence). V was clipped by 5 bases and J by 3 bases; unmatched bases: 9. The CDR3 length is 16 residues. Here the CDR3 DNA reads TGTGCCAGCAGCGCCCCCCGGGACAGCTCTAATGAAAAACTGTTTTTT. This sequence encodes CASSAPRDSSNEKLFF.

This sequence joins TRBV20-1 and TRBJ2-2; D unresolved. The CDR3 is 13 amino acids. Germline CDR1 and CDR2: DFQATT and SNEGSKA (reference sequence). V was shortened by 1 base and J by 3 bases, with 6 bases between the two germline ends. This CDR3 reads CSARGVYTGELFF. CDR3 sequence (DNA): TGCAGTGCTAGAGGTGTCTACACCGGGGAGCTGTTTTTT.

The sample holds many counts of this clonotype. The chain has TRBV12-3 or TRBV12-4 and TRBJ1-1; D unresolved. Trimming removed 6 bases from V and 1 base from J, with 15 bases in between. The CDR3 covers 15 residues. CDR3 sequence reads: CASSPRSTENTEAFF. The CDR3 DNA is TGTGCCAGCAGCCCCCGCAGTACCGAGAACACTGAAGCTTTCTTT.

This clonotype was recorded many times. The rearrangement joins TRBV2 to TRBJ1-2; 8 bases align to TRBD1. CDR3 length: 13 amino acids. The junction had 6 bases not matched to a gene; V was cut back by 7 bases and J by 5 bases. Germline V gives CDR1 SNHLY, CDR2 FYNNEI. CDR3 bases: TGTGCCAGCACTATGACAGGGGAATATGGCTACACCTTC. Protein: CASTMTGEYGYTF. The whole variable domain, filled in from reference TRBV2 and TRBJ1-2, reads EPEVTQTPSHQVTQMGQEVILRCVPISNHLYFYWYRQILGQKVEFLVSFYNNEISEKSEIFDDQFSVERPDGSNFTLKIRSTKLEDSAMYFCASTMTGEYGYTFGSGTRLTVV.

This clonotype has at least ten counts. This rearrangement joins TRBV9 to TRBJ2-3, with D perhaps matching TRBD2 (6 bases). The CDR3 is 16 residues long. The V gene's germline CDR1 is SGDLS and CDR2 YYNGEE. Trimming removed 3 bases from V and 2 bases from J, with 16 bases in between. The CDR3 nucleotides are TGTGCCAGCAGCGGGCGGATGGGGGAGGACACAGATACGCAGTATTTT. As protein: CASSGRMGEDTDTQYF.

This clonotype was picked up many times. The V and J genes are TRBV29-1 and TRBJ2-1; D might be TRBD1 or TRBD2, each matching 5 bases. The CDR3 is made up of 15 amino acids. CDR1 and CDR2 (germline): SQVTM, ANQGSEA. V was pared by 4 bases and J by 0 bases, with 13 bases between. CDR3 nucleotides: TGCAGCGTTGTAGGGACGGAGAGCTCCTACAATGAGCAGTTCTTC. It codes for CSVVGTESSYNEQFF.

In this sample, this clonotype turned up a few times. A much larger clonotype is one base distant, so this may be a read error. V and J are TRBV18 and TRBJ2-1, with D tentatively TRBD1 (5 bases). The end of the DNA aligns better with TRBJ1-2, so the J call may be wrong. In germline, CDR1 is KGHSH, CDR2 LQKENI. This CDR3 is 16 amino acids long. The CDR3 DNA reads TGTGCCAGCTCATCCCATCCGGACGGGGAAGGGGCTGGCTACACCTTC. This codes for CASSSHPDGEGAGYTF.

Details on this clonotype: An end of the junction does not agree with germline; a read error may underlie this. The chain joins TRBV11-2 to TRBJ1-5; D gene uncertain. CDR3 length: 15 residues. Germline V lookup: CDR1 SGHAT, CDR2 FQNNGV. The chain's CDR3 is CASSLGHFSSQPQHF. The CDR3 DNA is TGTGCCAGCAGCTTAGGACACTTTAGCAGTCAGCCCCAGCATTTT.

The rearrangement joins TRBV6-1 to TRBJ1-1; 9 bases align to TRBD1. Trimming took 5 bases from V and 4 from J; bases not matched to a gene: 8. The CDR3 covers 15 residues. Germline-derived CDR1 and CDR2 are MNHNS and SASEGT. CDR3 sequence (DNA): TGTGCCAGCAGTACCCCCCGGGACAGGGTCACTGAAGCTTTCTTT. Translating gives CASSTPRDRVTEAFF.

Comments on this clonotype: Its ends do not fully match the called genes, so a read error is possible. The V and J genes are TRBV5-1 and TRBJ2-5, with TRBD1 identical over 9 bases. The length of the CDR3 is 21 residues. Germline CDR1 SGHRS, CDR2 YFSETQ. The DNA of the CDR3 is TGTGCCAGCAGCGCGCCCATCAACAGGGGGCCTAGCGAAGGGTACCAAGAGACCCAGTACTTC. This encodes CASSAPINRGPSEGYQETQYF.

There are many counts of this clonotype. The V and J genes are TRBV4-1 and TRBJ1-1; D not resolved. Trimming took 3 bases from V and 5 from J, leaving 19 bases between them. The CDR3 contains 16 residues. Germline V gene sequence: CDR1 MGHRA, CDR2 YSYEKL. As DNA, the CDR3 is TGCGCCAGCAGCCAGTTGATGGGCGGGCGGGAGACTGAAGCTTTCTTT. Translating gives CASSQLMGGRETEAFF.

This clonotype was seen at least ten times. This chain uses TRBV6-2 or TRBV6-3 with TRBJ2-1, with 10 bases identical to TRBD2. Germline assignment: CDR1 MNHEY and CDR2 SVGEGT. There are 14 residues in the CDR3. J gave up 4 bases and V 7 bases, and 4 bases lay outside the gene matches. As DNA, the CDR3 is TGTGCCAGCACGAGCGGGGGGGGGTACAATGAGCAGTTCTTC. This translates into CASTSGGGYNEQFF.

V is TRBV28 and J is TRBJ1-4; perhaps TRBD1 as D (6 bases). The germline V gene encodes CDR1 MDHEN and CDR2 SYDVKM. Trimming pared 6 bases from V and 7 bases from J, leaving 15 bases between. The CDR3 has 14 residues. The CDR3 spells CASSLAGAGEKLFF. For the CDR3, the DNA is TGTGCCAGCAGCTTAGCAGGGGCAGGTGAAAAACTGTTTTTT. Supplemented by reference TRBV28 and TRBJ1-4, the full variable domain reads DVKVTQSSRYLVKRTGEKVFLECVQDMDHENMFWYRQDPGLGLRLIYFSYDVKMKEKGDIPEGYSVSREKKERFSLILESASTNQTSMYLCASSLAGAGEKLFFGSGTQLSVL.

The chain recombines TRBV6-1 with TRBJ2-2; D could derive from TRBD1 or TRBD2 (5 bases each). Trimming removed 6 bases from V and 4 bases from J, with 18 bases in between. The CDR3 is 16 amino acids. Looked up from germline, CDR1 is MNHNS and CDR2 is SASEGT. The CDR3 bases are TGTGCCAGCAGCTTGACCGGGACCGTCCCCACCGGGGAGCTGTTTTTT. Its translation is CASSLTGTVPTGELFF.

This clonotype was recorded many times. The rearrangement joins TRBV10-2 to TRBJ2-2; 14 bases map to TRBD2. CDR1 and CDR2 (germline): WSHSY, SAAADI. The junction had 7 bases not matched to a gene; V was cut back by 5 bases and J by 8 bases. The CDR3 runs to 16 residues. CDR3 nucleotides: TGCGCCAGCAGTCTGACTAGCGGGGGGGCGATAGGGGAGCTGTTTTTT. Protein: CASSLTSGGAIGELFF.

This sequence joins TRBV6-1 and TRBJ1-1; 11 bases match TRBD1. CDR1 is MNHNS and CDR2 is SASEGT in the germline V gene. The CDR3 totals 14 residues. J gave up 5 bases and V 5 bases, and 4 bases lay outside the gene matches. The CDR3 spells CASSRDRGKTEAFF. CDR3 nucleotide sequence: TGTGCCAGCAGTCGGGACAGGGGGAAGACTGAAGCTTTCTTT.

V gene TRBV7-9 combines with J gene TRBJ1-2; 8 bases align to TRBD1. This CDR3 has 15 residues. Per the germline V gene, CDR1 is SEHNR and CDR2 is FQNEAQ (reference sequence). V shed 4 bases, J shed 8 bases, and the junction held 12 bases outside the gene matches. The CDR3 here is CASSYSSGGPEGYTF. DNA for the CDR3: TGTGCCAGCAGCTACAGCTCAGGGGGCCCGGAGGGCTACACCTTC.

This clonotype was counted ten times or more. The CDR3 here is CASSYSGPHGYTF. The CDR3 DNA is TGTGCCAGCAGTTACTCGGGGCCCCATGGCTACACCTTC. The chain joins TRBV6-2 or TRBV6-3 to TRBJ1-2; tentatively, D is TRBD1 (5 bases). Between the trimmed V and J ends, which lost 0 bases and 6 bases, there was a span of 8 bases. CDR1 and CDR2 (germline): MNHEY, SVGEGT. This CDR3 has 13 amino acids.

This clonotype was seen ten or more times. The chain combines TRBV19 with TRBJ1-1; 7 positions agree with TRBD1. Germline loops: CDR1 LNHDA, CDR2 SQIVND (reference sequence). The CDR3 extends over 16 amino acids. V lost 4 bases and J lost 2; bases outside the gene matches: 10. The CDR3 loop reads CASSTDRERGNTEAFF. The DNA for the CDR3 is TGTGCCAGTAGTACAGACAGGGAGAGGGGTAACACTGAAGCTTTCTTT.